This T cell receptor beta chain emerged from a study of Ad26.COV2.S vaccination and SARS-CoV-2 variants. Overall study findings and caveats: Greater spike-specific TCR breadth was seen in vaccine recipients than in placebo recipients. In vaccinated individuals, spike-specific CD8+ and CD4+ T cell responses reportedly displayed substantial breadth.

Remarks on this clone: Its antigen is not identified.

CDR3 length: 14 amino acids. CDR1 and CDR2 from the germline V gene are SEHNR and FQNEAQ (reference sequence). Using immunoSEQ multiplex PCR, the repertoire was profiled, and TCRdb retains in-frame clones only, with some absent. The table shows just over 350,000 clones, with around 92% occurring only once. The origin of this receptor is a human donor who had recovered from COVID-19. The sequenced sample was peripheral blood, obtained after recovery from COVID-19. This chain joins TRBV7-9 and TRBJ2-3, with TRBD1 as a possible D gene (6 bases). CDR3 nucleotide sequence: TGTGCGAAAGCAGGGGCTAGGGGCACAGATACGCAGTATTTT. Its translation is CAKAGARGTDTQYF.